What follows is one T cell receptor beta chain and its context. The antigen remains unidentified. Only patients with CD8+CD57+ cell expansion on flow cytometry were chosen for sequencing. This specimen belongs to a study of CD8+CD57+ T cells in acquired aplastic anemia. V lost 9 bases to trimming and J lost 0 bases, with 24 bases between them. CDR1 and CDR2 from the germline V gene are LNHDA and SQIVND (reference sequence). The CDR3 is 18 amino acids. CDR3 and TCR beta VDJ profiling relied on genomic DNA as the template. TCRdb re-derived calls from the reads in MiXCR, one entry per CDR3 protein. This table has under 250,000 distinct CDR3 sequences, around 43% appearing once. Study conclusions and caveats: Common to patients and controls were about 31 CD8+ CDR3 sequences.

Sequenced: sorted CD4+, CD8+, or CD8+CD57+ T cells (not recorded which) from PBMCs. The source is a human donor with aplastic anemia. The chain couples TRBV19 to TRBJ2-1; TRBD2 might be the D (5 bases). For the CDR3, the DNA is TGTGCCAGCAGCTTAGGACTGGCTAGGGCTAGCTCCTACAATGAGCAGTTCTTC. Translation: CASSLGLARASSYNEQFF.